Presented here are 22 T cell receptor beta chains from one specimen sequenced in a study of blood T cells in healthy people across ages (dated by TCRdb to between 2015 and 2017). Library prep was done by 5' RACE. Instrument on record: Illumina HiSeq 2500. A second roughly 6 to 11 cycle PCR used a sample-barcoded 5' primer and a J-beta primer mix. In TCRdb, the public reads were trimmed at Q25 with fastp and aligned with MiXCR, with productive beta chains retained. Every distinct CDR3 protein forms one entry, paired with its most common genes and DNA. This sample has around 800,000 distinct CDR3 sequences in its table, and around a quarter of those were observed once. Of the sample, 3% falls within the top ten clones. The same sample was also used in a study of T cells of mothers and their children.

The sequencing sample was made of blood. These TCRs come from a boy younger than 18 in good health.

This clonotype was detected a few times. The CDR3 coding sequence is TGTGCCTTGAAACAGGGCCCCCTCTCTGGAAACACCATATATTTT. It specifies CALKQGPLSGNTIYF. The rearrangement links TRBV10-3 to TRBJ1-3; D may be TRBD1 (6 bases). Per germline, CDR1 ENHRY and CDR2 SYGVKD. V shed 11 bases and J shed 0 bases, with 17 bases lying between them. CDR3 size: 15 residues.

In the case of this clonotype: The junction departs from germline at one end; a sequencing error may be responsible. J is TRBJ1-6 and V is TRBV6-2 or TRBV6-3, with TRBD1 identical over 9 bases. Per the germline V gene, CDR1 is MNHEY and CDR2 is SVGEGT. The CDR3 has 22 amino acids. CDR3 in DNA: TGTGCCAGCAGTTTCACTGACCCAGGGACAGGGCTACAAACGTCCTTTAATTCACCCCTCCACTTT. Encoded protein: CASSFTDPGTGLQTSFNSPLHF.

A few counts support this clonotype. The genes are TRBV3-1 and TRBJ2-2; D remains unclear. This CDR3 contains 17 residues. Trimming pared 2 bases from V and 7 bases from J, leaving 20 bases between. Germline V CDR1 and CDR2: LGHDT, YNNKEL (reference sequence). The CDR3 sequence is CASSQHLGNPIGGELFF. The CDR3 DNA follows: TGTGCCAGCAGCCAACATCTAGGGAACCCAATCGGCGGGGAGCTGTTTTTT.

The chain employs TRBV2 and TRBJ1-4; 7 bases match TRBD1. This CDR3 region has 15 residues. Germline-derived CDR1 and CDR2 are SNHLY and FYNNEI. Losses at the gene ends were 0 bases for V and 8 bases for J; bases not matched to a gene: 6. The CDR3 coding sequence is TGTGCCAGCAGTGAAGCAATAGGGGGACAGGAAAAACTGTTTTTT. It translates to CASSEAIGGQEKLFF.

This sequence joins TRBV14 and TRBJ2-7, with TRBD1 as a possible D gene (7 bases). V dropped 0 bases and J dropped 2 bases, with 23 bases sitting between them. Germline V gene data show CDR1 as SGHDN and CDR2 as FVKESK. CDR3 size: 19 residues. The CDR3, as DNA: TGTGCCAGCAGCCAAGATTTCTTGGGACTCCCCGGGACAGCCTACGAGCAGTACTTC. Protein: CASSQDFLGLPGTAYEQYF.

The V and J genes are TRBV3-1 and TRBJ2-1; D is unclear. The CDR3 runs 15 residues. Germline CDR1 LGHDT, CDR2 YNNKEL (reference sequence). V lost 4 bases and J lost 0, with 10 bases in between. In DNA, the CDR3 is TGTGCCAGCAGCCCCCCTCCCAGCTCCTACAATGAGCAGTTCTTC. It codes for CASSPPPSSYNEQFF.

This clonotype was seen more than once but under ten times. The chain combines TRBV28 with TRBJ2-7, with TRBD1 matching 9 bases. The germline gives CDR1 MDHEN, CDR2 SYDVKM. After removal of 6 bases from V and 2 bases from J, the junction contained 2 bases not matched to a gene. CDR3 length: 13 amino acids. CDR3 protein: CASRRTGAYEQYF. The CDR3 nucleotides read TGTGCCAGCAGACGGACAGGGGCCTACGAGCAGTACTTC.

The genes are TRBV20-1 and TRBJ1-1; maybe TRBD1 (6 bases). The ends were cut back, 5 bases at V and 3 bases at J, with 19 bases in the middle. CDR1 is DFQATT and CDR2 is SNEGSKA in the germline V gene (reference sequence). The CDR3 consists of 15 residues. In DNA form, the CDR3 reads TGCAGTGCTGAGACCGGACAGATTATGGACACTGAAGCTTTCTTT. Its translation: CSAETGQIMDTEAFF.

The chain couples TRBV12-3 or TRBV12-4 to TRBJ1-2; D remains unclear. The CDR3 is made up of 14 amino acids. V was shortened by 0 bases and J by 6 bases, with 11 bases between the two germline ends. CDR3 sequence reads: CASSLAQRMDGYTF. CDR3 DNA: TGTGCCAGCAGTTTAGCTCAACGAATGGATGGCTACACCTTC.

V gene TRBV20-1 combines with J gene TRBJ2-2; D call uncertain. This CDR3 has 16 residues. CDR1 and CDR2 (germline): DFQATT, SNEGSKA (reference sequence). V lost 0 bases, J lost 0 bases, and 11 bases lay in between. This chain's CDR3 is CSARDAVAPNTGELFF. For the CDR3, the DNA is TGCAGTGCTAGAGATGCGGTGGCCCCGAACACCGGGGAGCTGTTTTTT.

This clonotype was detected a few times. At one end, the junction sequence differs from germline, possibly due to a read error. This rearrangement joins TRBV7-3 to TRBJ1-2; unclear D gene. This CDR3 is built from 13 residues. CDR1 SGHTA and CDR2 FQGTGA come from the germline V gene. Here the CDR3 reads CASSPSRDYGYAF. In DNA, the CDR3 is TGTGCCAGCAGCCCAAGTAGGGATTATGGCTACGCCTTC.

The chain employs TRBV4-1 and TRBJ1-4; unclear D gene. The V end was cut by 0 bases, the J end by 6 bases, with 14 bases between. Per germline, CDR1 MGHRA and CDR2 YSYEKL. The CDR3 runs to 16 residues. The CDR3 DNA reads TGCGCCAGCAGCCAAGATCAGTGGCAGACCGATGAAAAACTGTTTTTT. It specifies CASSQDQWQTDEKLFF.

The rearrangement joins TRBV7-9 to TRBJ2-3, with 7 bases that match TRBD1. V gave up 3 bases and J gave up 9 bases; unmatched junction bases: 6. Germline CDR1 and CDR2: SEHNR and FQNEAQ (reference sequence). The length of the CDR3 is 13 residues. The CDR3 DNA sequence: TGTGCCAGCAGCTTCCGGACAGGAACCACGCAGTATTTT. This translates into CASSFRTGTTQYF.

The J gene is TRBJ2-5, the V gene TRBV12-3 or TRBV12-4; D may be TRBD1 (6 bases). The CDR3 covers 15 residues. V lost 5 bases and J 1 base, leaving 14 bases between the germline ends. The CDR3 region has the DNA TGTGCCAGCAGTCCTGGACAGACCCTCCAAGAGACCCAGTACTTC. It codes for CASSPGQTLQETQYF.

Only a few counts were recorded for this clonotype. V is TRBV6-5 and J is TRBJ2-3; 8 bases are shared with TRBD2. Trimming at V came to 6 bases and at J to 10 bases, leaving 18 bases not matched to a gene. Germline assignment: CDR1 MNHEY and CDR2 SVGAGI. CDR3 length equals 16 residues. The CDR3 DNA reads TGTGCCAGCAGATTAGCGGGGACCCACTCCTCATCCCCGCAGTATTTT. Amino acid sequence: CASRLAGTHSSSPQYF.

A few counts support this clonotype. J is TRBJ2-3 and V is TRBV29-1; 9 bases line up with TRBD1. V lost 7 bases, J lost 2 bases, and 4 bases stayed unmatched. In germline, CDR1 is SQVTM, CDR2 ANQGSEA. The CDR3 runs 13 residues. CDR3 loop: CSADRGATDTQYF. The CDR3 region has the DNA TGCAGCGCTGACAGGGGGGCCACAGATACGCAGTATTTT.

As regards this clonotype: At one end, the junction sequence differs from germline, possibly due to a read error. The chain joins TRBV13 to TRBJ2-1; weak D call: TRBD2 (6 bases). The CDR3 is made up of 12 amino acids. Germline V gene lookup returns CDR1 PRHDT and CDR2 FYEKMQ (reference sequence). The chain's CDR3 is CASRDGGNEQFF. In nucleotides, the CDR3 is TGTGCCAGCAGGGACGGGGGAAATGAACAGTTCTTC.

The chain is built from TRBV5-6 and TRBJ2-7; unclear D gene. The length of the CDR3 is 15 residues. Trimming removed 1 base at V and 0 bases at J, with 11 bases between. Germline V CDR1 and CDR2: SGHDT, YYEEEE. CDR3 protein: CASSLRALYSYEQYV. Here the CDR3 DNA reads TGTGCCAGCAGCTTGCGTGCACTTTACTCCTACGAGCAGTACGTC.

The chain recombines TRBV15 with TRBJ2-5, with D unresolved. Per germline, CDR1 LNHNV and CDR2 YYDKDF (reference sequence). The CDR3 sequence is 13 residues long. Trimming shortened V by 3 bases and J by 4 bases, and 9 bases separated the two germline ends. In DNA form, the CDR3 reads TGTGCCACCAGCAGCCCGACGGGAGAGACCCAGTACTTC. Its translation is CATSSPTGETQYF.

This clonotype appeared a few times. The J gene is TRBJ2-2, the V gene TRBV18, with D uncertain. The CDR3 is 16 amino acids. In germline, CDR1 is KGHSH, CDR2 LQKENI. Trimming left V 6 bases short and J 0 bases short, with 14 bases between. The CDR3 nucleotides are TGTGCCAGCTCTCTCGGAACCGTTACGAACACCGGGGAGCTGTTTTTT. Amino acid sequence: CASSLGTVTNTGELFF. The full variable domain, its missing parts supplied by reference TRBV18 and TRBJ2-2, is NAGVMQNPRHLVRRRGQEARLRCSPMKGHSHVYWYRQLPEEGLKFMVYLQKENIIDESGMPKERFSAEFPKEGPSILRIQQVVRGDSAAYFCASSLGTVTNTGELFFGEGSRLTVL.

In DNA form, the CDR3 reads TGTGCCAGCAGCCAAGAAACCCCTAGCGGGGGGCCACTTTGGGACGAGCAGTACTTC. Translated: CASSQETPSGGPLWDEQYF. V gene TRBV4-2 combines with J gene TRBJ2-7, with TRBD2 identical over 11 bases. This CDR3 is 19 amino acids long. Germline values: CDR1 LGHNA, CDR2 YNFKEQ. The ends lost 0 bases at V and 5 bases at J; junction bases unmatched: 15.

This clonotype came up a few times. The chain's CDR3 is CASSLQLYSSRGYGYTF. CDR3 nucleotide sequence: TGTGCCAGCAGCCTTCAGCTTTACTCAAGCCGGGGCTATGGCTACACCTTC. This sequence joins TRBV13 and TRBJ1-2; the D is unclear. Trimming left V 5 bases short and J 4 bases short, with 23 bases between. Looked up from germline, CDR1 is PRHDT and CDR2 is FYEKMQ (reference sequence). CDR3 length equals 17 residues.